This T cell receptor (beta chain) was captured in a study of OX40 agonist ivuxolimab in advanced cancers. Overall study context: At 0.01 to 10 mg/kg, ivuxolimab was administered intravenously to patients every 2 weeks. General study points: Compared with CD4+, CD8+ T cells on average had more expanded clones. At doses 0.1 to 3.0 mg/kg, CD4+ and CD8+ clones expanded.

TCRdb keeps only in-frame clones here, not all; method: immunoSEQ multiplex PCR. This sample yields roughly 22,000 clones, of which 70% to 90% are seen a single time; over 25% belongs to the top ten. Comment on this clone: What it binds is unknown.

People who had autoimmune disease history or systemic immunosuppression were excluded. The origin of this receptor is an adult with an advanced solid tumor such as melanoma, head and neck, liver or kidney cancer. The sample was CD4+ or CD8+ T cells sorted from blood, taken in a trial of the OX40 agonist ivuxolimab.

The CDR3 DNA follows: TGCGCCAGCAGCTTGATGGACACTGAAGCTTTCTTT. Protein sequence: CASSLMDTEAFF. This chain uses TRBV5-1 with TRBJ1-1; no firm D call. Germline V gene lookup returns CDR1 SGHRS and CDR2 YFSETQ. V gave up 1 base and J gave up 3 bases, with 4 bases separating them. This CDR3 comprises 12 residues.